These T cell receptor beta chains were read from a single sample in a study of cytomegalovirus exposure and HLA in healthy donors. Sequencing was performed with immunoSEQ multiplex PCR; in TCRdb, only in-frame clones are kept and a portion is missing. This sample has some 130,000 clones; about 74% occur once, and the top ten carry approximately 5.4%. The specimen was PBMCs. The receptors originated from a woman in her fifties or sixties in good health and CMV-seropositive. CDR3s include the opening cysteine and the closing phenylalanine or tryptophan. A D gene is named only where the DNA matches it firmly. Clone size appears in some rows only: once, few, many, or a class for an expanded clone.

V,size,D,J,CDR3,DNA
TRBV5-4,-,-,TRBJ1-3,CASSFGGAGNTIYF,TGTGCCAGCAGCTTCGGGGGGGCGGGAAACACCATATATTTT
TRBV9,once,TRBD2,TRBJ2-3,CASSVGLAGGTDTQYF,TGTGCCAGCAGCGTAGGACTAGCGGGGGGAACAGATACGCAGTATTTT
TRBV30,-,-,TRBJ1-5,CAWSPGVSNQPQHF,TGTGCCTGGAGTCCCGGGGTCAGCAATCAGCCCCAGCATTTT
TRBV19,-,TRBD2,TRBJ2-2,CASSSGGGTGELFF,TGTGCCAGTTCAAGCGGGGGTGGTACCGGGGAGCTGTTTTTT
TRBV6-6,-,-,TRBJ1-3,CASRPQGSGNTIYF,TGTGCCAGCAGACCACAGGGCTCTGGAAACACCATATATTTT
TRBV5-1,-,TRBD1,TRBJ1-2,CASSGNRDRTNYGYTF,TGCGCCAGCAGCGGAAACCGGGACAGAACCAACTATGGCTACACCTTC
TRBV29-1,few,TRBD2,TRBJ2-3,CSVPHLRRGSTDTQYF,TGCAGCGTCCCCCACCTACGGCGGGGGAGTACAGATACGCAGTATTTT
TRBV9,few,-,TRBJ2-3,CASSVSAGQTDTQYF,TGTGCCAGCAGCGTATCGGCAGGGCAGACAGATACGCAGTATTTT
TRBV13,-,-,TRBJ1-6,CASSTGTHSPLHF,TGTGCCAGCTCCACAGGGACCCATTCACCCCTCCACTTT
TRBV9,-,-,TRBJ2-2,CASSVAANTGELFF,TGTGCCAGCAGCGTAGCAGCGAACACCGGGGAGCTGTTTTTT
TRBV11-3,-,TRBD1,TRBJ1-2,CASSPTGTGGYGYTF,TGTGCCAGCAGCCCGACAGGGACAGGGGGTTATGGCTACACCTTC
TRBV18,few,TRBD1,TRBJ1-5,CASSLDREYQPQHF,TGTGCCAGCTCACTGGACAGGGAGTATCAGCCCCAGCATTTT
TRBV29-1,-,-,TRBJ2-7,CSASSALNSYEQYF,TGCAGCGCCTCATCCGCTCTAAACTCCTACGAGCAGTACTTC
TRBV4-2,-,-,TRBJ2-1,CASSQDQNGYNEQFF,TGTGCCAGCAGCCAAGATCAAAACGGGTACAATGAGCAGTTCTTC
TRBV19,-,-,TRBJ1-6,CASSIAGWNSPLHF,TGTGCCAGTAGTATAGCAGGGTGGAATTCACCCCTCCACTTT
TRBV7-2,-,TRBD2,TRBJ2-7,CASSLGSASGSYEQYF,TGTGCCAGCAGCTTAGGGTCAGCTAGCGGTTCCTACGAGCAGTACTTC
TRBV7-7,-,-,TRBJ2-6,CASRLVPTGSGANVLTF,TGTGCCAGCCGCTTAGTGCCCACCGGGTCGGGGGCCAACGTCCTGACTTTC
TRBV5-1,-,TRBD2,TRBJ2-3,CASSLGSGPADTQYF,TGCGCCAGCAGCTTGGGTAGCGGGCCCGCAGATACGCAGTATTTT
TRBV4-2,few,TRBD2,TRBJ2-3,CASSQEASGGPLSDTQYF,TGTGCCAGCAGCCAAGAGGCCAGCGGGGGGCCCCTGTCAGATACGCAGTATTTT
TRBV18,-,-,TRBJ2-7,CASSPAAGPLEEQYF,TGTGCCAGCTCACCCGCCGCAGGGCCCCTCGAGGAGCAGTACTTC
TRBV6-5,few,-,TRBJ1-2,CASSYSPGSYGYTF,TGTGCCAGCAGTTACTCCCCAGGATCCTATGGCTACACCTTC
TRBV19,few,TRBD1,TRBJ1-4,CASRQGLGQGGEKLFF,TGTGCCAGTAGACAAGGACTAGGACAGGGCGGTGAAAAACTGTTTTTT
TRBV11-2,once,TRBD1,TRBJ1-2,CASSPRTGVQYGYTF,TGTGCCAGCAGCCCGAGGACAGGGGTGCAATATGGCTACACCTTC
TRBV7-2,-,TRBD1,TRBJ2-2,CASSFQGAGELFF,TGTGCCAGCAGCTTCCAGGGGGCCGGGGAGCTGTTTTTT
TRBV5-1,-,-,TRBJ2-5,CASSLVGRGGLETQYF,TGCGCCAGCAGCTTGGTTGGCAGGGGAGGGTTGGAGACCCAGTACTTC
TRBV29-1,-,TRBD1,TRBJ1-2,CSSSTGGGQGNFGGYTF,TGCAGTTCTTCCACGGGAGGCGGACAGGGTAATTTCGGTGGCTACACCTTC
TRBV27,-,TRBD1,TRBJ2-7,CASSSWTGSFREQYF,TGTGCCAGCAGTTCCTGGACAGGGAGCTTTCGGGAGCAGTACTTC
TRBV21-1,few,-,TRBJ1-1,CASSGQGNTEAFF,TGTGCCAGCAGCGGACAGGGGAACACTGAAGCTTTCTTT
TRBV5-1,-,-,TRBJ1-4,CASSPEGGVNEKLFF,TGCGCCAGCAGCCCCGAGGGGGGGGTTAATGAAAAACTGTTTTTT
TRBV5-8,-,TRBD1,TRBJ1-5,CASSRETGLGNQPQHF,TGTGCCAGCAGCCGGGAGACAGGGCTGGGGAATCAGCCCCAGCATTTT
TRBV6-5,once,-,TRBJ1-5,CASNLRGQPQHF,TGTGCCAGCAACCTAAGGGGTCAGCCCCAGCATTTT
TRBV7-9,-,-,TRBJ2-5,CASSRPGQKTQYF,TGTGCCAGCAGCCGCCCCGGACAAAAGACCCAGTACTTC
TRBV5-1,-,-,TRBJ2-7,CASWGGQGAFYEQYF,TGCGCCAGCTGGGGGGGGCAGGGAGCCTTCTACGAGCAGTACTTC
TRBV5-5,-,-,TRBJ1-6,CASSHSIQGLSYNSPLHF,TGTGCCAGCAGCCATTCCATTCAGGGCCTTAGTTATAATTCACCCCTCCACTTT
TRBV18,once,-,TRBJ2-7,CASSPPRGTYEQYF,TGTGCCAGCTCACCACCGCGCGGGACTTACGAGCAGTACTTC
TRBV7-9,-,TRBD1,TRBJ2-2,CASSSGTANTGELFF,TGTGCCAGCAGCTCCGGGACAGCGAACACCGGGGAGCTGTTTTTT
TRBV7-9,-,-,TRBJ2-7,CASRAATYEQYF,TGTGCCAGCAGGGCCGCAACCTACGAGCAGTACTTC
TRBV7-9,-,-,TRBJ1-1,CSSSPLRGGKNTEAFF,TGTTCCAGCAGCCCTCTCCGGGGGGGGAAGAACACTGAAGCTTTCTTT
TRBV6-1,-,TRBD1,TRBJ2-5,CASSEPTGGQETQYF,TGTGCCAGCAGTGAACCGACAGGGGGCCAAGAGACCCAGTACTTC
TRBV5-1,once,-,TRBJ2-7,CASSLVDRIREQYF,TGCGCCAGCAGCTTGGTGGACAGAATTCGCGAGCAGTACTTC
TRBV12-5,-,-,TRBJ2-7,CASGSTGTFTYEQYF,TGTGCTAGTGGTTCGACCGGGACATTCACCTACGAGCAGTACTTC
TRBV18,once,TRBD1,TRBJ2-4,CASSPGTGGQYF,TGTGCCAGCTCACCAGGGACAGGGGGTCAGTACTTC
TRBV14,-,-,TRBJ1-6,CASSQSVPGTLHF,TGTGCCAGCAGCCAATCCGTACCGGGGACCCTCCACTTT